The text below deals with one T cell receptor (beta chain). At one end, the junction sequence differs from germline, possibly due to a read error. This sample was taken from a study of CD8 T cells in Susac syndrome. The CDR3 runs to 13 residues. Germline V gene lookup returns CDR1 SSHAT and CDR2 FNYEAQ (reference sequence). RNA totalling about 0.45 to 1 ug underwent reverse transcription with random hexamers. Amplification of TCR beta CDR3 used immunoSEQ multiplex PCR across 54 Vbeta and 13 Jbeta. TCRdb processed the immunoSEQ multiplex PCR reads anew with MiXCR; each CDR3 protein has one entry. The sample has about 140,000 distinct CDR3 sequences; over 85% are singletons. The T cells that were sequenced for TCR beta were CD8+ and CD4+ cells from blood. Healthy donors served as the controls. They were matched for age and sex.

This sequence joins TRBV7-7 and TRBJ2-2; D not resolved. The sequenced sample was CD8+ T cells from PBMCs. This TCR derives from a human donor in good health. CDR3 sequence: CASSFAVAGELFF. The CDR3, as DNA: TGTGCTAGCAGCTTTGCGGTCGCCGGGGAGCTGTTTTTT. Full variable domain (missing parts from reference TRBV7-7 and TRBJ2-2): GAGVSQSPRYKVTKRGQDVTLRCDPISSHATLYWYQQALGQGPEFLTYFNYEAQPDKSGLPSDRFSAERPEGSISTLTIQRTEQRDSAMYRCASSFAVAGELFFGEGSRLTVL.